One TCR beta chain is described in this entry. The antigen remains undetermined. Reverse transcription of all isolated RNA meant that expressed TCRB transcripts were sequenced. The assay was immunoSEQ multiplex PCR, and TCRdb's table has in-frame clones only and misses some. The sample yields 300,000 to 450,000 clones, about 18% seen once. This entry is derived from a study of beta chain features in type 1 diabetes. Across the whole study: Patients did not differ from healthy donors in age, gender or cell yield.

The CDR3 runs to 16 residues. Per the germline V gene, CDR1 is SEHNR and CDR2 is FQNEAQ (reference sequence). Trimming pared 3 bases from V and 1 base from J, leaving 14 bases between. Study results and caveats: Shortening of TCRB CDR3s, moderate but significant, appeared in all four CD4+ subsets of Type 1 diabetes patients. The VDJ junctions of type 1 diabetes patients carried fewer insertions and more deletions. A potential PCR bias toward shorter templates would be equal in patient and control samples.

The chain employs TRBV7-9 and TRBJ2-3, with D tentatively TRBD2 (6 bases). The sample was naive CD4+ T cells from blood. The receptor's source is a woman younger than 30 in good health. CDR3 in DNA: TGTGCCAGCAGCTTTCAAAGGGGAGGAGGCACAGATACGCAGTATTTT. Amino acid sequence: CASSFQRGGGTDTQYF.